This T cell receptor beta chain came from a study of blood T cell repertoires in COVID-19. Study information: Acute and convalescent COVID-19 specimens originated in the United States, Italy and Spain. Sample material is recorded as cDNA or gDNA derived from T cells, B-cell-depleted T cells, or PBMCs.

Source study methods: Reference gene primer amplification yielded estimated nucleated cell counts. Clones were read by immunoSEQ multiplex PCR, and TCRdb kept only the in-frame ones, dropping some. V, J and clone size reflect that table, while D and trimming were determined from the DNA. In the table there are 250,000 to 300,000 clones, approximately 91% of which are singletons. The sequenced sample was peripheral blood. This sequence originates from a woman in her thirties or forties who had recovered from COVID-19.

Here the CDR3 reads CASSLLGGYEQYF. CDR3 sequence (DNA): TGTGCCAGCAGTTTATTAGGGGGCTACGAGCAGTACTTC. This chain joins TRBV28 and TRBJ2-7, with TRBD1 as a possible D gene (6 bases). The ends were cut back, 1 base at V and 3 bases at J, with 7 bases in the middle. The CDR3 has 13 amino acids. The germline V gene has CDR1 MDHEN and CDR2 SYDVKM.